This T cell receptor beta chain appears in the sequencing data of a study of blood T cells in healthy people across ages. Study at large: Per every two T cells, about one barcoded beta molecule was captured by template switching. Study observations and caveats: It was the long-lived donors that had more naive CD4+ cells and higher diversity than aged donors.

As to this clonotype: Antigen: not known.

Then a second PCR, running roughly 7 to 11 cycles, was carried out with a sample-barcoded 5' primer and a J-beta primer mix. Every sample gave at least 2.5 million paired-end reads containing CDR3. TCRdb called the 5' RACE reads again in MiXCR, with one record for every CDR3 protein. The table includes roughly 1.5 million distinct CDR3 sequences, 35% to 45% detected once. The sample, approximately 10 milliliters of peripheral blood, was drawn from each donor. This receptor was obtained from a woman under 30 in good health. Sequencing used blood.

The CDR3 DNA reads TGCAGTGCTAGATCGGGACAGGGGTTAACAGATACGCAGTATTTT. As protein: CSARSGQGLTDTQYF. This chain connects TRBV20-1 to TRBJ2-3; TRBD1 aligns across 10 bases. Germline loops: CDR1 DFQATT, CDR2 SNEGSKA (reference sequence). The CDR3 runs 15 residues. V shed 2 bases and J 3 bases; nucleotides not matched to a gene: 5.